This T cell receptor (beta chain) stems from a study of beta chain features in type 1 diabetes. Study-level results: In all four CD4+ subsets, TCRB CDR3 length was significantly, moderately reduced in type 1 diabetes.

As regards this clone: Its antigen is still unknown.

The whole isolated RNA underwent reverse transcription, so sequencing captured expressed TCRB transcripts. Produced via immunoSEQ multiplex PCR; TCRdb's table is partial and in-frame only. The sample comprises more than 550,000 clones, about 14% of which are singletons, and approximately 0.043% rests with the top ten. Per germline, CDR1 SGHRS and CDR2 YFSETQ. Trimming left V 6 bases short and J 0 bases short, with 17 bases between. The CDR3 has 16 residues. The clonotype comes from a man between 18 and 35 years old with type 1 diabetes. The V call is TRBV5-1, the J call TRBJ2-3, with D tentatively TRBD2 (6 bases). What was sequenced was naive CD4+ T cells from blood. The CDR3: CASTPRGTSSTDTQYF. CDR3 DNA sequence: TGCGCCAGCACCCCCCGGGGGACGTCTAGCACAGATACGCAGTATTTT.